This T cell receptor (beta chain) was found in a study of blood T cells in healthy people across ages. Study conclusions and caveats: Total diversity from one million sequenced T cells was likely underestimated. In these data, TCR beta diversity tracked strongly with naive T cell percentage.

Alongside a J-beta primer mix, a sample-barcoded 5' primer served in a second PCR lasting 7 to 11 cycles. MiXCR, applied by TCRdb to the 5' RACE reads, yields one record per CDR3 protein. Among roughly 1.7 million distinct CDR3 sequences listed, 34% were seen once. Only a few counts were recorded for this clonotype. The antigen is unknown. The V gene's germline CDR1 is LNHNV and CDR2 YYDKDF (reference sequence). The CDR3 loop spans 16 amino acids. V dropped 5 bases and J dropped 2; count of bases not matched to a gene: 9. The genes are TRBV15 and TRBJ2-5, with 9 bases that match TRBD1. This receptor was obtained from a woman in her thirties in good health. Sequencing used blood. CDR3 nucleotides: TGTGCCACCAGCCGTGAAGACAGGGGGAGACAAGAGACCCAGTACTTC. Encoded protein: CATSREDRGRQETQYF.